The clone carrying this T cell receptor beta chain was seen only once. This sample is drawn from a study of blood T cell repertoires in COVID-19. In the study overall: Nucleic acid was either cDNA or gDNA, and it came from T cells, B-cell-depleted T cells, or PBMCs.

Using immunoSEQ multiplex PCR, the repertoire was profiled, and TCRdb retains in-frame clones only, with some absent. This table has 200,000 to 300,000 clones, 88% appearing once. Germline lookup yields CDR1 KGHSH and CDR2 LQKENI. CDR3 size: 14 residues. J was trimmed by 1 base and V by 4 bases; bases with no gene match: 1. This TCR derives from a woman aged 40 to 49 with acute COVID-19. The J gene is TRBJ1-5, the V gene TRBV18; TRBD1 agrees at 7 bases. The sample taken for sequencing was PBMCs or T cells enriched from blood (not recorded which). Here the CDR3 DNA reads TGTGCCAGCTCACAGGGACAGAGCAATCAGCCCCAGCATTTT. It yields the protein CASSQGQSNQPQHF.